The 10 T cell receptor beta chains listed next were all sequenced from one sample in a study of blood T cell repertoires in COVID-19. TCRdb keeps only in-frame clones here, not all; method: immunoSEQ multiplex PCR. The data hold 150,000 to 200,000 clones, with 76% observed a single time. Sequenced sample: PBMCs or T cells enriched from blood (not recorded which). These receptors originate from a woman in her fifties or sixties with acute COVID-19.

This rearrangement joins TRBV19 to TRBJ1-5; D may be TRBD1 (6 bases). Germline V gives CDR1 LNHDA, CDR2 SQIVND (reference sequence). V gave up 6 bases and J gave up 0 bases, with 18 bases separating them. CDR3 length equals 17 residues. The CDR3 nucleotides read TGTGCCAGTAGCGCGGGGGGGCGCACCCTTAGCAATCAGCCCCAGCATTTT. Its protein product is CASSAGGRTLSNQPQHF.

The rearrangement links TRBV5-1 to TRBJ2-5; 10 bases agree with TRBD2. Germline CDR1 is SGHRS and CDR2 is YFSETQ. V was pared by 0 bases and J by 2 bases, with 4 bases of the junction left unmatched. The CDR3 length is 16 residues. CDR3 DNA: TGCGCCAGCAGCTTGGATCTAGCGGGGGAACAAGAGACCCAGTACTTC. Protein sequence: CASSLDLAGEQETQYF.

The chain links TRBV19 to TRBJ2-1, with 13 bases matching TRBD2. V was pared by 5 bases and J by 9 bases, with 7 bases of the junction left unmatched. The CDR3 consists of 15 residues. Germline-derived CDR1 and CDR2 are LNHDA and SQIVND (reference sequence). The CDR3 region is CASSPGTSGAGEQFF. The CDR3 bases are TGTGCCAGTAGTCCCGGGACTAGCGGGGCTGGTGAGCAGTTCTTC.

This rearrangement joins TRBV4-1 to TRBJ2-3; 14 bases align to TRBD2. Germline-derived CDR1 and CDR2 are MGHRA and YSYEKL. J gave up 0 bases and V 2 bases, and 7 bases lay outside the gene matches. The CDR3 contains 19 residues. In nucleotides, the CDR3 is TGCGCCAGCAGCCAATACGGGACTAGCGGGGGCCCAAGCACAGATACGCAGTATTTT. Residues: CASSQYGTSGGPSTDTQYF.

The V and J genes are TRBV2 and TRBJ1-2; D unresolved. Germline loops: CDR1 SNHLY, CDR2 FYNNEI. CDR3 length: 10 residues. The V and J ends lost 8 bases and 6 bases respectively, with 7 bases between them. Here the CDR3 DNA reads TGTGCCAGCGTTTATCATGGCTACACCTTC. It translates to CASVYHGYTF.

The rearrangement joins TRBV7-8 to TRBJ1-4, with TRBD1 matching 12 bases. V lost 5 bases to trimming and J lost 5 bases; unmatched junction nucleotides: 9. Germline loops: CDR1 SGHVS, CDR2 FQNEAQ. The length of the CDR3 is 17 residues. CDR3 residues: CASSDRDRGQRNEKLFF. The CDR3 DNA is TGTGCCAGCAGCGACCGGGACAGGGGGCAGAGGAATGAAAAACTGTTTTTT.

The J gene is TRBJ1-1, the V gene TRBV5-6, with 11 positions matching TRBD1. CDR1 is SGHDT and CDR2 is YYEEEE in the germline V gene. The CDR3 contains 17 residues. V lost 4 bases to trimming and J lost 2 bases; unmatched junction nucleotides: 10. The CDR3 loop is CASSRRTGGADNTEAFF. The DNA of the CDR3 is TGTGCCAGCAGCCGCCGGACAGGGGGCGCGGATAACACTGAAGCTTTCTTT.

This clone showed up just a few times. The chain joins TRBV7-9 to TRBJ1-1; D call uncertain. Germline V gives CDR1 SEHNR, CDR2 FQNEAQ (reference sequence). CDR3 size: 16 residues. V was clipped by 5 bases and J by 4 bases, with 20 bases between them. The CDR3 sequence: CASSLPRLTLFTEAFF. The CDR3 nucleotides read TGTGCCAGCAGCCTCCCGCGGCTTACACTCTTCACTGAAGCTTTCTTT.

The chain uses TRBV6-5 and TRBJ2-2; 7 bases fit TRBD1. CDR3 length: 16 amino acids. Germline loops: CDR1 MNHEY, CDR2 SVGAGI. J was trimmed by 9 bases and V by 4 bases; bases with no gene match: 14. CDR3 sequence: CASSWTGGSTGRELFF. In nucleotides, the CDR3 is TGTGCCAGCAGTTGGACAGGTGGCTCGACGGGTCGGGAGCTGTTTTTT.

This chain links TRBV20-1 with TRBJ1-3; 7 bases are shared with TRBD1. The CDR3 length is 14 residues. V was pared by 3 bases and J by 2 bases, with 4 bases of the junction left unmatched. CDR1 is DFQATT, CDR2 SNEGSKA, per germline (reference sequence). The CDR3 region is CSASNDRAGNTIYF. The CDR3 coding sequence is TGCAGTGCTAGTAACGACAGGGCTGGAAACACCATATATTTT.